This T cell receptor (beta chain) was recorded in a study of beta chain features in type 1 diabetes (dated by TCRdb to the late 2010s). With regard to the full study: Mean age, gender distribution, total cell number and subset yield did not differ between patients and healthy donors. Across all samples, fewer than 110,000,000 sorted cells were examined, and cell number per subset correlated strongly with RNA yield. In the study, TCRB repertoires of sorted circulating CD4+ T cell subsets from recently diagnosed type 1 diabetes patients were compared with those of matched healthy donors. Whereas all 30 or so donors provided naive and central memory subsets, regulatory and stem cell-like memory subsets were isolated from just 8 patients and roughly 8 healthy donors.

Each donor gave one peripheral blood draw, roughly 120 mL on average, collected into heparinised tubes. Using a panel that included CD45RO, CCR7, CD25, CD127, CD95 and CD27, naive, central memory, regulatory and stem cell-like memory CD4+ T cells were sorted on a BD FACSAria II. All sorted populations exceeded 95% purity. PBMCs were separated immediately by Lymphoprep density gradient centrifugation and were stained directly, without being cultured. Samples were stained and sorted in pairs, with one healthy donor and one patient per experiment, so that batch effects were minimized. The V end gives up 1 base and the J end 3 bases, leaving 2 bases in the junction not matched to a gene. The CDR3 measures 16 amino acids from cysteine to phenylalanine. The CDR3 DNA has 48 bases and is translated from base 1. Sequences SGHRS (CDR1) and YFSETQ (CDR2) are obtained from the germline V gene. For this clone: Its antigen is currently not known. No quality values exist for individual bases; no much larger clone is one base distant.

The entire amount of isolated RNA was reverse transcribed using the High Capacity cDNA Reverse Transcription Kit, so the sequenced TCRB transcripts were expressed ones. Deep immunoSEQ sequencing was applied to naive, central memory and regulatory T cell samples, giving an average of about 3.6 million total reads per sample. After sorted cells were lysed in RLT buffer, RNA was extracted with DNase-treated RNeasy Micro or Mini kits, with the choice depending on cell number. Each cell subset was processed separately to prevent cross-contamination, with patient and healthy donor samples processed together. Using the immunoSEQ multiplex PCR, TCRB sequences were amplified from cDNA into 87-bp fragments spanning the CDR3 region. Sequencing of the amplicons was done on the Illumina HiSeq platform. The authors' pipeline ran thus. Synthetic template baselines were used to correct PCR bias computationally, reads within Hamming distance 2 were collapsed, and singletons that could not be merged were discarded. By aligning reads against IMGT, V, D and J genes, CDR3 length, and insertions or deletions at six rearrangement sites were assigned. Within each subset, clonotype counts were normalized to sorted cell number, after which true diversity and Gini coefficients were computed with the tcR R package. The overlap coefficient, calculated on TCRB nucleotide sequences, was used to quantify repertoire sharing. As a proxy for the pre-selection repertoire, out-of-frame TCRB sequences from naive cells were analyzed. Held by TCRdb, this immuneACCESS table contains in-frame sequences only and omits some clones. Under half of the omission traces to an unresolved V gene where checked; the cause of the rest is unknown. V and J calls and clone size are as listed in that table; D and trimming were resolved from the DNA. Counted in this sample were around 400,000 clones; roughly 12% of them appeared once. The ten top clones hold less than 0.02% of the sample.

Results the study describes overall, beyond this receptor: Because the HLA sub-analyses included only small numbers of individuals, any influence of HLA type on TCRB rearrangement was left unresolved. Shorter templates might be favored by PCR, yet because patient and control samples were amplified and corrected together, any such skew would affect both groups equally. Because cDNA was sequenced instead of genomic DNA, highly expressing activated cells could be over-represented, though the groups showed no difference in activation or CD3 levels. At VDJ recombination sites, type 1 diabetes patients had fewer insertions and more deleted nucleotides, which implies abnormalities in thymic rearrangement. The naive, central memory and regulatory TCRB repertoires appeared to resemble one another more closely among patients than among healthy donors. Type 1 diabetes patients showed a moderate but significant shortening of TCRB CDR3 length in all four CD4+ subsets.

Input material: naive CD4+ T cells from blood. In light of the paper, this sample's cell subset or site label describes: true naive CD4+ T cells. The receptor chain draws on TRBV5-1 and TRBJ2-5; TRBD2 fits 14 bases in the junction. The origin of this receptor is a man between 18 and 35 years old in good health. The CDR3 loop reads CASSLTGLAGEETQYF. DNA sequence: TGCGCCAGCAGCTTGACGGGACTAGCGGGAGAAGAGACCCAGTACTTC. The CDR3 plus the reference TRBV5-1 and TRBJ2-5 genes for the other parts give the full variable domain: KAGVTQTPRYLIKTRGQQVTLSCSPISGHRSVSWYQQTPGQGLQFLFEYFSETQRNKGNFPGRFSGRQFSNSRSEMNVSTLELGDSALYLCASSLTGLAGEETQYFGPGTRLLVL.